This entry lists 2 T cell receptor beta chains sequenced from one sample in a study of blood T cell repertoires in COVID-19. Sequencing used immunoSEQ multiplex PCR; TCRdb keeps in-frame clones, though not all of them. Seen here are roughly 150,000 clones, about 83% observed once, and the top ten hold over 2%. The source material was peripheral blood. Receptors originate from a woman of 80 years or more with acute or convalescent COVID-19.

In nucleotides, the CDR3 is TGTGCCAGCAGTCTAGAGGGCGGGGGGGCCCTATTCACAGATACGCAGTATTTT. It yields the protein CASSLEGGGALFTDTQYF. The chain combines TRBV27 with TRBJ2-3, with 9 nucleotides matching TRBD2. CDR1 MNHEY and CDR2 SMNVEV come from the germline V gene (reference sequence). V was clipped by 5 bases and J by 2 bases; unmatched bases: 14. CDR3 length: 18 amino acids.

V is TRBV2 and J is TRBJ2-5; 7 nucleotides align to TRBD1. With 5 bases clipped from V and 1 base from J, the junction kept 4 bases outside the gene matches. Germline V gives CDR1 SNHLY, CDR2 FYNNEI. The CDR3 totals 14 residues. The CDR3, as DNA: TGTGCCAGCAGTCCGGACAGGAGCCAAGAGACCCAGTACTTC. Translating gives CASSPDRSQETQYF. Looking up the rest from reference TRBV2 and TRBJ2-5 gives the full variable domain: EPEVTQTPSHQVTQMGQEVILRCVPISNHLYFYWYRQILGQKVEFLVSFYNNEISEKSEIFDDQFSVERPDGSNFTLKIRSTKLEDSAMYFCASSPDRSQETQYFGPGTRLLVL.